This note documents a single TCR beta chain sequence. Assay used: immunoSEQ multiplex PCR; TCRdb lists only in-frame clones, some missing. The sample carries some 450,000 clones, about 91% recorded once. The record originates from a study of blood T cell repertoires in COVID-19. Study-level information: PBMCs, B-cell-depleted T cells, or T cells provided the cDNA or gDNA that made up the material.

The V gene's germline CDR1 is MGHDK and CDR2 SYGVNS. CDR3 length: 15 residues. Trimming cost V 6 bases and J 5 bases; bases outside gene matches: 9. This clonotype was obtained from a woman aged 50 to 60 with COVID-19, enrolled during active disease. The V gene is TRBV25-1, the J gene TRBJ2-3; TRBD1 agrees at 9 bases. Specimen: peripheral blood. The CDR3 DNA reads TGTGCCAGCAGGGCCACAGGGGGCATCGGAGATACGCAGTATTTT. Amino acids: CASRATGGIGDTQYF.